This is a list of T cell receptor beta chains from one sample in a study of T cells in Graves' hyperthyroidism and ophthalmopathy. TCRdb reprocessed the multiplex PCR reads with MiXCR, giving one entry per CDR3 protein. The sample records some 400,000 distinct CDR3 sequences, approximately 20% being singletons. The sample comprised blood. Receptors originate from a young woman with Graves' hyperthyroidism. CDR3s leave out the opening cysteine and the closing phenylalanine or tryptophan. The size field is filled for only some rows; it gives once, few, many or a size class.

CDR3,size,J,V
ASSYRGRRELF,few,TRBJ2-2,TRBV7-9
ASSLSTGNGYT,-,TRBJ1-2,TRBV6-5
ASSSRDGNYGYT,many,TRBJ1-2,TRBV7-8
ATSDGGTSGQETQY,few,TRBJ2-5,TRBV24-1
SARWGAETQY,-,TRBJ2-5,TRBV20-1
ASSFDREYYEQY,many,TRBJ2-7,TRBV5-1
ASSSGGAKNIKY,many,TRBJ2-4,TRBV12-3/TRBV12-4
ASSLGLGNYEQY,-,TRBJ2-7,TRBV12-3/TRBV12-4
ASSDFGSKGYT,many,TRBJ1-2,TRBV2
ASGHRVFGANVLT,-,TRBJ2-6,TRBV6-2/TRBV6-3
SARDLGTGRYEQY,many,TRBJ2-7,TRBV20-1
ASSLEGQSNQPQH,-,TRBJ1-5,TRBV5-1
SAASYEQY,many,TRBJ2-7,TRBV20-1
ASSPRGFKETQY,few,TRBJ2-5,TRBV6-1
AISESTVDYGYT,many,TRBJ1-2,TRBV10-3
ASSLEWGGDSPLH,-,TRBJ1-6,TRBV11-2
ASKHGTDAYEQY,many,TRBJ2-7,TRBV2
ASSQDGSRAVEETQY,few,TRBJ2-5,TRBV4-1
ASSPGGVKLGNQPQH,few,TRBJ1-5,TRBV4-3
ASSQGWVGNTEAF,many,TRBJ1-1,TRBV4-1
ASKGTGEGYT,few,TRBJ1-2,TRBV12-3/TRBV12-4
ASSGAYEQY,many,TRBJ2-7,TRBV5-1
ASSLERMMNTEAF,many,TRBJ1-1,TRBV5-5
SAKIADSPYEQY,many,TRBJ2-7,TRBV20-1
ASSTNRGKNTEAF,many,TRBJ1-1,TRBV7-9
SAPRGEEIGPQH,many,TRBJ1-5,TRBV20-1
ASTWGGGRRNEQF,many,TRBJ2-1,TRBV12-3/TRBV12-4
ASSGTGISTGELF,many,TRBJ2-2,TRBV5-1
ASRVTGYQPQH,many,TRBJ1-5,TRBV28
SAGTAQKGTYEQY,-,TRBJ2-7,TRBV20-1
VSRWTANTGELF,many,TRBJ2-2,TRBV19
SYLRDGYT,many,TRBJ1-2,TRBV20-1
ASSYLRAGGQETQY,few,TRBJ2-5,TRBV6-2/TRBV6-3
ASSGGGTEAF,many,TRBJ1-1,TRBV6-1
SGGTAYGYT,many,TRBJ1-2,TRBV29-1
ASSGQGAYTGELF,few,TRBJ2-2,TRBV5-1
ASSIRPIPGDTEAF,many,TRBJ1-1,TRBV12-3/TRBV12-4
ASSTRTKNTEAF,-,TRBJ1-1,TRBV18
ACKVTATYEQY,-,TRBJ2-7,TRBV2
ASTNLRAGNGYT,many,TRBJ1-2,TRBV6-5
ASSYGSDFYGYT,-,TRBJ1-2,TRBV6-2/TRBV6-3
ASSPDYRGRNQPQH,many,TRBJ1-5,TRBV27
ASSPARTGSYEQY,-,TRBJ2-7,TRBV18
ASSLSGGVNTEAF,many,TRBJ1-1,TRBV7-9
ASSFSLAGVGTQY,many,TRBJ2-5,TRBV7-6
SVLEREAF,many,TRBJ1-1,TRBV29-1
SGGREGTEAF,many,TRBJ1-1,TRBV29-1
ASSVSRADYGYT,many,TRBJ1-2,TRBV5-1